Shown below are 27 T cell receptor beta chains from a single sample sequenced in a study of blood T cell repertoires in COVID-19 (dated by TCRdb to about 2020). The library came from the immunoSEQ multiplex PCR assay. Not all clones reach the TCRdb copy of this immuneACCESS table, which keeps in-frame sequences only. Checked studies attribute under half of the gap to unresolved V genes and leave the rest unexplained. The sample records about 60,000 clones, around 93% of which are singletons. 7.3% of the sample rests with the top ten. Sequenced sample: peripheral blood. Every receptor here comes from a human donor in a cohort sampled during active COVID-19.

In DNA form, the CDR3 reads TGTGCCAGCAGCCTAGACGGGACAAGAGCCCAGTTCTTC. It is translated as CASSLDGTRAQFF. The rearrangement links TRBV5-6 to TRBJ2-1; D may be TRBD1 (6 bases). The germline V gene encodes CDR1 SGHDT and CDR2 YYEEEE. The CDR3 sequence is 13 residues long. Trimming pared 4 bases from V and 13 bases from J, leaving 18 bases between.

This clone was seen a few times. This sample includes further DNA sequences coding for the same CDR3. The chain has TRBV7-2 and TRBJ1-5; D gene ambiguous. With 1 base removed from V and 2 bases from J, the gap between germline ends came to 6 bases. The CDR3 runs 14 residues. The V gene's germline CDR1 is SGHTA and CDR2 FQGNSA. CDR3 region: CASSLERGNQPQHF. CDR3 sequence (DNA): TGTGCCAGCAGCTTAGAACGGGGCAATCAGCCCCAGCATTTT.

This sequence joins TRBV9 and TRBJ2-2; D not certain. Germline V CDR1 and CDR2: SGDLS, YYNGEE. The germline V and J ends were trimmed by 2 bases and 5 bases, with 13 bases remaining between them. The CDR3 totals 15 residues. As DNA, the CDR3 is TGTGCCAGCAGCGTTCTCGGAGTCGGGACCGGGGAGCTGTTTTTT. Amino acid sequence: CASSVLGVGTGELFF.

The J gene is TRBJ1-4, the V gene TRBV18; D remains ambiguous. V lost 1 base and J 0 bases, leaving 9 bases between the germline ends. This CDR3 is built from 16 residues. Germline V gives CDR1 KGHSH, CDR2 LQKENI. Written as DNA, the CDR3 is TGTGCCAGCTCACCACAGCGGAGTGCAACTAATGAAAAACTGTTTTTT. It is translated as CASSPQRSATNEKLFF.

This clone was seen a few times. The chain uses TRBV4-3 and TRBJ2-3, with 9 bases fitting TRBD2. This CDR3 comprises 18 residues. Unmatched junction bases numbered 13, after V lost 0 bases and J lost 6 bases. Per germline, CDR1 LGHNA and CDR2 YSLEER. The CDR3 sequence is CASSQDRSGGGVYDTQYF. DNA for the CDR3: TGCGCCAGCAGCCAAGATCGTAGCGGGGGTGGAGTTTATGATACGCAGTATTTT.

This chain links TRBV28 with TRBJ1-3; no clear D gene. V lost 7 bases to trimming and J lost 4 bases, with 11 bases between them. The germline V gene has CDR1 MDHEN and CDR2 SYDVKM. The length of the CDR3 is 13 residues. The CDR3 DNA is TGTGCCAGCATGGAGAGAACCGGAAACACCATATATTTT. It yields the protein CASMERTGNTIYF.

This chain connects TRBV19 to TRBJ2-1, with 11 bases that match TRBD1. This CDR3 spans 17 amino acids. Germline assignment: CDR1 LNHDA and CDR2 SQIVND (reference sequence). V shed 5 bases and J 5 bases; nucleotides not matched to a gene: 11. The CDR3, as DNA: TGTGCCAGTAGTCCCCCCCCCGGGACAGGGGGGGACAATGAGCAGTTCTTC. This translates into CASSPPPGTGGDNEQFF.

This clone was counted a few times. This chain uses TRBV12-3 or TRBV12-4 with TRBJ2-1; no clear D gene. V was clipped by 1 base and J by 6 bases, with 7 bases between them. The CDR3 is 13 residues long. The CDR3 coding sequence is TGTGCCAGCAGTTTAGATGTGCGCAATGAGCAGTTCTTC. This translates into CASSLDVRNEQFF.

This clone was detected only once. The gene calls are TRBV6-1 and TRBJ2-7, with D uncertain. Germline V gene lookup returns CDR1 MNHNS and CDR2 SASEGT. The length of the CDR3 is 14 residues. The V end was cut by 2 bases, the J end by 0 bases, with 8 bases between. The chain's CDR3 is CASSELTFSYEQYF. The DNA for the CDR3 is TGTGCCAGCAGTGAATTGACTTTCTCCTACGAGCAGTACTTC.

This chain uses TRBV2 with TRBJ1-5, with 9 bases that match TRBD1. CDR1 and CDR2 (germline): SNHLY, FYNNEI. The CDR3 contains 15 residues. V trimming: 6 bases; J trimming: 3 bases; junction bases outside the gene matches: 6. CDR3 in amino acids: CASRLQGALNQPQHF. DNA for the CDR3: TGTGCCAGCAGACTACAGGGGGCCCTCAATCAGCCCCAGCATTTT.

Worth noting for this clone: The same CDR3 arises from other DNA sequences in this sample as well. CDR3 sequence (DNA): TGTGCCAGCAGGCGGGACAGGGCTTCCTACGAGCAGTACTTC. This gives the protein CASRRDRASYEQYF. The chain links TRBV28 to TRBJ2-7; 9 bases match TRBD1. Germline V gene data show CDR1 as MDHEN and CDR2 as SYDVKM. The CDR3 consists of 14 residues. V shed 6 bases, J shed 1 base, and the junction held 4 bases outside the gene matches.

V is TRBV2 and J is TRBJ1-5; no clear D. The CDR3 runs 15 residues. Trimming cost V 5 bases and J 0 bases, with 11 bases left between them. From germline, CDR1 is SNHLY and CDR2 FYNNEI. The CDR3 is CASSRERHSNQPQHF. The CDR3, as DNA: TGTGCCAGCAGTCGGGAGCGTCATAGCAATCAGCCCCAGCATTTT.

The chain couples TRBV29-1 to TRBJ2-1; 8 nucleotides match TRBD1. From germline, CDR1 is SQVTM and CDR2 ANQGSEA. CDR3 length: 14 amino acids. J was trimmed by 3 bases and V by 8 bases; bases with no gene match: 9. In DNA form, the CDR3 reads TGCAGCTCCTCACAGGGGGAAAACTACAATGAGCAGTTCTTC. Its protein is CSSSQGENYNEQFF.

This chain connects TRBV7-3 to TRBJ1-3; 7 nucleotides line up with TRBD1. The CDR3 is 15 amino acids. The J segment lost 4 bases and the V segment lost 5 bases, leaving 8 bases of the junction unmatched. Germline values: CDR1 SGHTA, CDR2 FQGTGA. The CDR3 sequence is CASSRKQGRGNTIYF. For the CDR3, the DNA is TGTGCCAGCAGCCGGAAACAGGGGCGAGGAAACACCATATATTTT.

The chain couples TRBV6-5 to TRBJ1-5, with no clear D. The CDR3 runs 15 residues. V lost 6 bases, J lost 2 bases, and 14 bases lay in between. Germline loops: CDR1 MNHEY, CDR2 SVGAGI. In DNA form, the CDR3 reads TGTGCCAGCAGGGGCGCGGGCGCGGGCAATCAGCCCCAGCATTTT. Amino acid sequence: CASRGAGAGNQPQHF.

The chain is built from TRBV10-1 and TRBJ2-3, with D tentatively TRBD2 (6 bases). CDR1 and CDR2 (germline): WNHNN, SYGVQD (reference sequence). The CDR3 runs to 12 residues. V lost 8 bases to trimming and J lost 0 bases, with 6 bases between them. The CDR3 DNA reads TGCGCCAGCGGGACTAGCACAGATACGCAGTATTTT. Translated, it gives CASGTSTDTQYF.

This clone came up once. This sequence joins TRBV5-5 and TRBJ2-1; D not certain. With 5 bases removed from V and 0 bases from J, the gap between germline ends came to 9 bases. CDR1 SGHKS and CDR2 YYEKEE come from the germline V gene (reference sequence). The CDR3 is 14 residues long. The CDR3 sequence is CASSFTVSYNEQFF. CDR3 DNA: TGTGCCAGCAGTTTCACAGTCTCCTACAATGAGCAGTTCTTC.

This clone has only one observation. The rearrangement joins TRBV7-3 to TRBJ2-1, with D hard to call. V was shortened by 3 bases and J by 8 bases, with 11 bases between the two germline ends. Germline V gene sequence: CDR1 SGHTA, CDR2 FQGTGA. The CDR3 length is 13 residues. The CDR3 DNA is TGTGCCAGCAGCTTTGGTAGCAAAGATGAGCAGTTCTTC. Its translation: CASSFGSKDEQFF.

This rearrangement joins TRBV9 to TRBJ1-1; no definite D call. The ends were cut back, 0 bases at V and 7 bases at J, with 13 bases in the middle. This CDR3 region has 14 residues. The V gene's germline CDR1 is SGDLS and CDR2 YYNGEE. The CDR3 region is CASSVVPHNGEAFF. The CDR3 nucleotides read TGTGCCAGCAGCGTAGTGCCCCATAACGGTGAAGCTTTCTTT.

V gene TRBV7-9 combines with J gene TRBJ2-7; 10 nucleotides match TRBD1. Germline CDR1 is SEHNR and CDR2 is FQNEAQ (reference sequence). V lost 5 bases and J lost 6; bases outside the gene matches: 7. The CDR3 spans 14 residues. The CDR3: CASSPGTGAGEQYF. In DNA form, the CDR3 reads TGTGCCAGCAGCCCGGGGACAGGGGCTGGCGAGCAGTACTTC.

V is TRBV5-5 and J is TRBJ2-7; TRBD2 agrees at 12 bases. CDR3 length: 16 residues. CDR1 and CDR2 from the germline V gene are SGHKS and YYEKEE (reference sequence). Trimming at V came to 1 base and at J to 5 bases, leaving 7 bases not matched to a gene. The CDR3 region is CASSLPSSGGAHEQYF. The DNA for the CDR3 is TGTGCCAGCAGCTTGCCCTCTAGCGGGGGGGCTCACGAGCAGTACTTC.

CDR3 sequence: CASTTGRTETQYF. In DNA form, the CDR3 reads TGTGCCAGCACCACCGGGAGAACGGAGACCCAGTACTTC. The chain is built from TRBV7-2 and TRBJ2-5; maybe TRBD2 (6 bases). This CDR3 spans 13 amino acids. CDR1 is SGHTA and CDR2 is FQGNSA in the germline V gene. V lost 7 bases and J lost 5, with 14 bases in between.

V usage is TRBV24-1 and J usage is TRBJ2-1, with D possibly TRBD1 on 6 matching bases. The CDR3 extends over 16 amino acids. The V gene lost 0 bases and the J gene lost 6 bases, with 14 bases spanning the gap. CDR1 is KGHDR, CDR2 SFDVKD, per germline. The chain's CDR3 is CATSDLRGGQFNEQFF. CDR3 bases: TGTGCCACCAGTGATTTGCGAGGAGGACAGTTCAATGAGCAGTTCTTC.

The CDR3 here is CASSYSGTSGSGNEQFF. The CDR3 bases are TGTGCCAGCAGTTATTCCGGGACTAGCGGGAGTGGGAATGAGCAGTTCTTC. The V and J genes are TRBV9 and TRBJ2-1; 14 nucleotides line up with TRBD2. The V segment lost 5 bases and the J segment 7 bases; nucleotides outside the gene matches: 11. This CDR3 spans 17 amino acids. Germline CDR1 and CDR2: SGDLS and YYNGEE.

This chain connects TRBV18 to TRBJ1-2, with D possibly being TRBD1 (5 bases). This CDR3 region has 14 residues. Germline-derived CDR1 and CDR2 are KGHSH and LQKENI. The V gene lost 3 bases and the J gene lost 4 bases, with 12 bases spanning the gap. CDR3 sequence (DNA): TGTGCCAGCTCACCCGCCGACAGTCCCTATGGCTACACCTTC. Translated: CASSPADSPYGYTF. Full variable domain (remainder filled in from reference TRBV18 and TRBJ1-2): NAGVMQNPRHLVRRRGQEARLRCSPMKGHSHVYWYRQLPEEGLKFMVYLQKENIIDESGMPKERFSAEFPKEGPSILRIQQVVRGDSAAYFCASSPADSPYGYTFGSGTRLTVV.

V gene TRBV9 combines with J gene TRBJ2-3; 8 nucleotides agree with TRBD2. V gave up 3 bases and J gave up 4 bases; unmatched junction bases: 4. Germline-derived CDR1 and CDR2 are SGDLS and YYNGEE. CDR3 length equals 14 residues. CDR3 DNA: TGTGCCAGCAGCGGGGGGACTAGGGCAGATACGCAGTATTTT. Its protein product is CASSGGTRADTQYF.

This clone was detected only once. The chain combines TRBV4-1 with TRBJ2-5; 12 bases align to TRBD2. With V trimmed by 5 bases and J by 2 bases, 9 bases remained unmatched. The CDR3 spans 17 residues. Germline assignment: CDR1 MGHRA and CDR2 YSYEKL. Here the CDR3 reads CASSSRLAGAPQETQYF. CDR3 DNA sequence: TGCGCCAGCAGCTCGCGACTAGCGGGGGCCCCTCAAGAGACCCAGTACTTC.